Listed below are T cell receptor beta chains from one sample, sequenced in a study of shared clonotypes between healthy human individuals. Clones were read by immunoSEQ multiplex PCR, and TCRdb kept only the in-frame ones, dropping some. Of roughly 850,000 clones listed, roughly 96% were seen once; the top ten hold about 0.22%. The sequencing sample was made of naive CD8+ T cells sorted from blood. The receptors shown here come from a man between 25 and 39 years old in good health. Each CDR3 is given with its conserved first and last residue. The order of the fields is CDR3 protein, CDR3 DNA, clone size, D gene, J gene, V gene. A D gene is named only where the DNA matches it firmly. Expanded clones get a size class; other rows say once, few or many, or leave the size out.

CASSQGWGNQPQHF | TGCGCCAGCAGCCAAGGGTGGGGGAATCAGCCCCAGCATTTT | NA | NA | TRBJ1-5 | TRBV4-1
CASSLARVSGRVYNEQFF | TGTGCCAGCAGCTTAGCGAGAGTTAGCGGGAGGGTTTACAATGAGCAGTTCTTC | NA | TRBD2 | TRBJ2-1 | TRBV7-6
CASSPGTGQNTGELFF | TGTGCCAGCTCACCGGGGACAGGACAGAACACCGGGGAGCTGTTTTTT | NA | TRBD1 | TRBJ2-2 | TRBV18
CATSRGGADTQYF | TGTGCCACCAGCAGAGGGGGCGCAGATACGCAGTATTTT | NA | NA | TRBJ2-3 | TRBV15
CASLPSRYNEQFF | TGTGCCAGCCTACCCAGCAGGTACAATGAGCAGTTCTTC | NA | NA | TRBJ2-1 | TRBV7-9
CASSSVFGGKATEAFF | TGTGCCAGCAGTTCCGTATTCGGCGGAAAGGCCACTGAAGCTTTCTTT | NA | NA | TRBJ1-1 | TRBV28
CASSLEYEQYF | TGTGCCAGCAGCCTCGAGTACGAGCAGTACTTC | once | NA | TRBJ2-7 | TRBV5-5
CASSSNPAFAYNEQFF | TGTGCCAGCAGCTCAAACCCAGCGTTCGCCTACAATGAGCAGTTCTTC | NA | NA | TRBJ2-1 | TRBV7-9
CASSLGSGSWDEQFF | TGTGCCAGCAGCTTAGGGTCGGGATCATGGGATGAGCAGTTCTTC | NA | NA | TRBJ2-1 | TRBV11-3
CASRNLAGVTNEQFF | TGTGCCAGTAGAAACCTAGCGGGAGTGACAAATGAGCAGTTCTTC | NA | TRBD2 | TRBJ2-1 | TRBV27
CASSESRLNTGELFF | TGCGCCAGCAGTGAGTCGAGACTTAACACCGGGGAGCTGTTTTTT | NA | NA | TRBJ2-2 | TRBV10-1
CASSQMTFNEQFF | TGTGCCAGCAGCCAGATGACATTCAATGAGCAGTTCTTC | once | NA | TRBJ2-1 | TRBV14
CASSFLPDRGPLSGYTF | TGCGCCAGCAGCTTCCTTCCGGACAGGGGGCCCTTGTCGGGCTACACCTTC | NA | TRBD1 | TRBJ1-2 | TRBV5-1
CASSYAGVGGNEQFF | TGTGCCAGCAGTTATGCTGGCGTAGGGGGAAATGAGCAGTTCTTC | NA | NA | TRBJ2-1 | TRBV6-5
CASQGISSGNTIYF | TGTGCCTCACAGGGAATCTCCTCCGGAAACACCATATATTTT | NA | NA | TRBJ1-3 | TRBV30
CASSQDGGGYEQYF | TGCGCCAGCAGCCAAGACGGGGGAGGGTACGAGCAGTACTTC | NA | TRBD2 | TRBJ2-7 | TRBV4-3
CSARPDNEQFF | TGCAGTGCTAGGCCTGACAATGAGCAGTTCTTC | NA | NA | TRBJ2-1 | TRBV20-1
CASSLDGYTF | TGTGCCAGCAGCTTGGATGGCTACACCTTC | NA | NA | TRBJ1-2 | TRBV7-9
CASSVEAGTGIYEQYF | TGTGCCAGCAGCGTAGAGGCCGGGACAGGGATCTACGAGCAGTACTTC | NA | TRBD1 | TRBJ2-7 | TRBV9
CASSLIGDTQYF | TGTGCCAGCAGTTTAATTGGGGATACGCAGTATTTT | NA | NA | TRBJ2-3 | TRBV27
CASSSGTVYGYTF | TGTGCCAGCAGTTCCGGGACCGTCTATGGCTACACCTTC | once | NA | TRBJ1-2 | TRBV6-5
CAWSVLRGRRNYGYTF | TGTGCCTGGAGTGTATTACGGGGGAGGCGAAACTATGGCTACACCTTC | NA | NA | TRBJ1-2 | TRBV30
CASSYSHSNEQFF | TGTGCCAGCAGTTACTCGCACAGCAATGAGCAGTTCTTC | NA | NA | TRBJ2-1 | TRBV6-5
CASRSDTEAFF | TGTGCCAGCAGGTCCGACACTGAAGCTTTCTTT | NA | NA | TRBJ1-1 | TRBV7-9
CASSEPGQGLSNQPQHF | TGTGCCAGCAGTGAACCGGGACAGGGGCTTAGCAATCAGCCCCAGCATTTT | NA | TRBD1 | TRBJ1-5 | TRBV6-1
CASSLSAGGPVPTTDTQYF | TGCGCCAGCAGCTTGTCAGCGGGAGGGCCCGTCCCCACCACAGATACGCAGTATTTT | NA | TRBD2 | TRBJ2-3 | TRBV5-1
CASSLVPGRVGGYTF | TGTGCCAGCAGCTTAGTGCCCGGTAGGGTTGGTGGCTACACCTTC | NA | NA | TRBJ1-2 | TRBV7-9
CASSDGRSTDTQYF | TGCGCCAGCAGTGACGGCAGATCCACAGATACGCAGTATTTT | NA | NA | TRBJ2-3 | TRBV10-1
CASTLKSHGEQFF | TGTGCCAGCACCCTAAAGAGTCACGGTGAGCAGTTCTTC | NA | NA | TRBJ2-1 | TRBV7-9
CASSVSLNEQFF | TGTGCCAGCAGCGTTTCACTAAATGAGCAGTTCTTC | NA | NA | TRBJ2-1 | TRBV7-9
CASGLVKSDTQYF | TGTGCTAGTGGTTTGGTCAAGTCAGATACGCAGTATTTT | once | NA | TRBJ2-3 | TRBV12-5
CASSPGGTGFGQPQHF | TGTGCCAGCAGCCCCGGCGGGACAGGTTTCGGTCAGCCCCAGCATTTT | NA | TRBD1 | TRBJ1-5 | TRBV28
CASSPSGSLYEQYF | TGTGCCAGCAGCCCTAGCGGGAGTCTATACGAGCAGTACTTC | NA | TRBD2 | TRBJ2-7 | TRBV7-8
CASSFLDSSGANVLTF | TGTGCCAGCAGCTTTCTGGATAGCTCTGGGGCCAACGTCCTGACTTTC | NA | NA | TRBJ2-6 | TRBV7-9
CAISESPGGGFGYTF | TGTGCCATCAGTGAGTCCCCCGGTGGAGGATTTGGCTACACCTTC | NA | NA | TRBJ1-2 | TRBV10-3
CASSTVSETQYF | TGTGCCAGCAGCACAGTGTCGGAGACCCAGTACTTC | NA | NA | TRBJ2-5 | TRBV7-2
CASSEWRTEAFF | TGTGCCAGCAGTGAATGGCGCACTGAAGCTTTCTTT | NA | NA | TRBJ1-1 | TRBV6-1
CSVGQTVAYEQYF | TGCAGCGTTGGGCAGACAGTTGCCTACGAGCAGTACTTC | NA | NA | TRBJ2-7 | TRBV29-1
CASSEIMGANQPQHF | TGTGCCAGCAGTGAGATCATGGGGGCCAATCAGCCCCAGCATTTT | NA | NA | TRBJ1-5 | TRBV2
CSVSGLAGGGSYNEQFF | TGCAGCGTCTCGGGACTAGCGGGAGGGGGTTCCTACAATGAGCAGTTCTTC | NA | TRBD2 | TRBJ2-1 | TRBV29-1
CSVEGAGVWNNEQFF | TGCAGCGTTGAGGGGGCGGGAGTGTGGAACAATGAGCAGTTCTTC | once | NA | TRBJ2-1 | TRBV29-1
CASSDGRTTYEQYF | TGTGCCAGCAGTGATGGCAGGACCACCTACGAGCAGTACTTC | NA | NA | TRBJ2-7 | TRBV2
CASSQDLAGGHYRGYTF | TGCGCCAGCAGCCAAGATCTGGCAGGGGGGCATTATCGTGGCTACACCTTC | NA | TRBD1 | TRBJ1-2 | TRBV4-3
CASSSPRTGEGYEQYF | TGTGCCAGCAGCTCACCAAGGACAGGGGAGGGTTACGAGCAGTACTTC | NA | TRBD1 | TRBJ2-7 | TRBV7-9
CASSQLQGPFREQYF | TGTGCCAGCAGCCAATTACAGGGTCCTTTCCGCGAGCAGTACTTC | NA | NA | TRBJ2-7 | TRBV14
CASTHGADSTSVGYTF | TGCGCCAGCACCCATGGAGCAGATTCAACTTCGGTGGGCTACACCTTC | NA | NA | TRBJ1-2 | TRBV5-1
CASSSLGPGQVNTGELFF | TGTGCCAGCAGCTCTTTAGGACCGGGACAGGTTAACACCGGGGAGCTGTTTTTT | NA | TRBD1 | TRBJ2-2 | TRBV11-3
CASSPPGSGTPASYEQYF | TGTGCCAGCTCACCACCCGGGTCCGGGACACCCGCTTCCTACGAGCAGTACTTC | NA | NA | TRBJ2-7 | TRBV18
CASSLTGYDTGELFF | TGTGCCAGCAGTTTGACAGGGTATGACACCGGGGAGCTGTTTTTT | NA | TRBD1 | TRBJ2-2 | TRBV27
CASTRGMGTNEKLFF | TGTGCCAGCACCAGGGGCATGGGAACTAATGAAAAACTGTTTTTT | NA | NA | TRBJ1-4 | TRBV6-5
CASSKVRDRGAKNIQYF | TGTGCCAGCAGCAAAGTACGGGACAGGGGTGCCAAAAACATTCAGTACTTC | NA | NA | TRBJ2-4 | TRBV21-1
CASSLLPGLAAYEQYF | TGTGCCAGCAGCCTCCTCCCGGGACTAGCGGCCTACGAGCAGTACTTC | NA | TRBD2 | TRBJ2-7 | TRBV9
CSVVLPTGGQFF | TGCAGCGTTGTCTTACCTACCGGAGGGCAGTTCTTC | NA | NA | TRBJ2-1 | TRBV29-1
CASSVDGTVDQPQHF | TGTGCCAGCAGCGTAGACGGGACGGTGGATCAGCCCCAGCATTTT | NA | NA | TRBJ1-5 | TRBV9
CASNSDSGNTIYF | TGTGCCAGCAACTCGGACTCTGGAAACACCATATATTTT | NA | NA | TRBJ1-3 | TRBV6-5
CASSPSRGEAFF | TGTGCCAGCAGCCCCTCGCGAGGTGAAGCTTTCTTT | once | NA | TRBJ1-1 | TRBV9
CASSYIRGSPDTEAFF | TGTGCCAGCAGCTACATCAGGGGGTCCCCTGACACTGAAGCTTTCTTT | NA | TRBD1 | TRBJ1-1 | TRBV27
CASSYQTSFQETQYF | TGTGCCAGCAGTTATCAGACTAGCTTTCAAGAGACCCAGTACTTC | NA | TRBD2 | TRBJ2-5 | TRBV6-5
CASSSVSYEQYF | TGTGCCAGCAGTTCCGTTTCCTACGAGCAGTACTTC | NA | NA | TRBJ2-7 | TRBV28